These 30 T cell receptor beta chains were sequenced from one sample in a study of blood T cell repertoires in COVID-19. Only in-frame clones appear in the TCRdb table, and some are missing; sequencing was by immunoSEQ multiplex PCR. Here the sample spans around 160,000 clones, 70% to 90% being singletons. Sequenced input: peripheral blood. These receptor sequences come from a man aged 55 to 70 with active or convalescent COVID-19.

This CDR3 is CASSQEKFGGGLCEQFF. CDR3 DNA sequence: TGTGCCAGCAGCCAAGAAAAGTTCGGGGGAGGGCTTTGTGAGCAGTTCTTC. The chain recombines TRBV3-1 (or the pseudogene TRBV3-2) with TRBJ2-1; 7 bases fit TRBD2. This CDR3 is built from 17 residues. With V trimmed by 0 bases and J by 9 bases, 14 bases remained unmatched. CDR1 is LGHDT and CDR2 is YNNKEL in the germline V gene (reference sequence).

This clone has a handful of counts. The J gene is TRBJ2-1, the V gene TRBV5-4, with 9 bases fitting TRBD1. Germline values: CDR1 SGHNT, CDR2 YYREEE (reference sequence). The CDR3 is 15 amino acids. Trimming took 4 bases from V and 6 from J; bases not matched to a gene: 8. CDR3: CASSLRTGVGNEQFF. The DNA for the CDR3 is TGTGCCAGCAGCCTAAGGACAGGGGTAGGCAATGAGCAGTTCTTC.

The chain is built from TRBV6-2 or TRBV6-3 and TRBJ1-2, with D possibly matching TRBD1 (5 bases). Germline lookup yields CDR1 MNHEY and CDR2 SVGEGT. CDR3 size: 13 residues. V was trimmed by 5 bases and J by 3 bases, leaving 10 bases between them. CDR3 loop: CASSRTPYYGYTF. The CDR3 DNA is TGTGCCAGCAGTAGGACACCATACTATGGCTACACCTTC.

The gene calls are TRBV6-2 or TRBV6-3 and TRBJ1-1; D is ambiguous. The CDR3 spans 12 residues. CDR1 and CDR2 from the germline V gene are MNHEY and SVGEGT. V was shortened by 0 bases and J by 6 bases, with 5 bases between the two germline ends. CDR3 in DNA: TGTGCCAGCAGTTACTCGCGGTCTGAAGCTTTCTTT. Protein: CASSYSRSEAFF.

The rearrangement uses TRBV19 and TRBJ2-4, with 10 bases identical to TRBD1. The CDR3 runs to 14 residues. CDR1 is LNHDA, CDR2 SQIVND, per germline (reference sequence). V trimming: 6 bases; J trimming: 9 bases; junction bases outside the gene matches: 8. The CDR3 region is CASSPGQGHSIQYF. In nucleotides, the CDR3 is TGTGCCAGTAGCCCGGGACAGGGGCATTCCATTCAGTACTTC. The full variable domain, in which reference TRBV19 and TRBJ2-4 provide the parts outside the CDR3, is DGGITQSPKYLFRKEGQNVTLSCEQNLNHDAMYWYRQDPGQGLRLIYYSQIVNDFQKGDIAEGYSVSREKKESFPLTVTSAQKNPTAFYLCASSPGQGHSIQYFGAGTRLSVL.

CDR3 region: CASSEQTGRWEQFF. The CDR3 nucleotides are TGTGCCAGCAGTGAACAGACAGGGCGGTGGGAGCAGTTCTTC. The rearrangement uses TRBV6-1 and TRBJ2-1; TRBD1 aligns across 7 bases. Germline V CDR1 and CDR2: MNHNS, SASEGT. This CDR3 has 14 residues. The V and J ends lost 2 bases and 10 bases, in that order; junction bases with no gene match: 8.

The CDR3 loop is CASSPNYGNQPQHF. The CDR3 DNA sequence: TGTGCCAGCAGCCCTAACTATGGCAATCAGCCCCAGCATTTT. The chain has TRBV7-8 and TRBJ1-5; D is uncertain. V was clipped by 5 bases and J by 2 bases, with 10 bases between them. Germline CDR1 reads SGHVS; CDR2 reads FQNEAQ. The CDR3 is 14 residues long.

CDR3 sequence reads: CASSPRHVGYEQYF. CDR3 nucleotides: TGTGCCAGCAGCCCCAGGCACGTAGGCTACGAGCAGTACTTC. V gene TRBV3-1 (or the pseudogene TRBV3-2) combines with J gene TRBJ2-7; no reliable D call. The CDR3 spans 14 residues. CDR1 and CDR2 from the germline V gene are LGHDT and YNNKEL (reference sequence). Trimming removed 4 bases from V and 3 bases from J, with 13 bases in between.

The V gene is TRBV19, the J gene TRBJ2-2; 8 bases match TRBD1. Per germline, CDR1 LNHDA and CDR2 SQIVND (reference sequence). Trimming cost V 7 bases and J 5 bases; bases outside gene matches: 12. CDR3 length: 16 residues. Written as DNA, the CDR3 is TGTGCCAGTACCCCTATCGACAGGGGAAAAACCGGGGAGCTGTTTTTT. Protein: CASTPIDRGKTGELFF.

In DNA form, the CDR3 reads TGTGCCAGCAAACTTAGCAAGGGGAAGGCCGAGCAGTACTTC. Residues: CASKLSKGKAEQYF. J is TRBJ2-7 and V is TRBV7-2; a possible D gene is TRBD1 (5 bases). Germline CDR1 SGHTA, CDR2 FQGNSA. This CDR3 region has 14 residues. V lost 7 bases to trimming and J lost 6 bases, with 19 bases between them. The entire variable domain, with the rest obtained from reference TRBV7-2 and TRBJ2-7, is as follows: GAGVSQSPSNKVTEKGKDVELRCDPISGHTALYWYRQSLGQGLEFLIYFQGNSAPDKSGLPSDRFSAERTGGSVSTLTIQRTQQEDSAVYLCASKLSKGKAEQYFGPGTRLTVT.

This chain joins TRBV27 and TRBJ1-3; 12 nucleotides match TRBD1. The V gene end was trimmed by 5 bases and the J gene end by 3 bases; junction bases not matched to a gene: 14. Germline values: CDR1 MNHEY, CDR2 SMNVEV (reference sequence). This CDR3 has 19 residues. CDR3 protein: CASSVSGTGGALGGNTIYF. Written as DNA, the CDR3 is TGTGCCAGCAGTGTCTCCGGGACAGGGGGCGCGTTAGGTGGAAACACCATATATTTT.

In its sample, this clone was seen once. The J gene is TRBJ1-5, the V gene TRBV28, with 12 bases aligning to TRBD1. The junction had 19 bases not matched to a gene; V was cut back by 5 bases and J by 2 bases. CDR1 and CDR2 (germline): MDHEN, SYDVKM. This CDR3 comprises 21 residues. The CDR3: CASSPLGTGGAGVGGNQPQHF. The CDR3 DNA reads as TGTGCCAGCAGTCCCTTGGGGACAGGGGGCGCGGGAGTCGGCGGCAATCAGCCCCAGCATTTT.

J is TRBJ2-5 and V is TRBV11-2; 7 bases are shared with TRBD2. This CDR3 is built from 18 residues. CDR1 SGHAT and CDR2 FQNNGV come from the germline V gene. The junction had 15 bases not matched to a gene; V was cut back by 1 base and J by 4 bases. In DNA, the CDR3 is TGTGCCAGCAGCTTAGGTCAAGGTCCCTCTAGCGGCGGAGAGACCCAGTACTTC. It codes for CASSLGQGPSSGGETQYF.

The chain employs TRBV11-2 and TRBJ1-2, with a possible D match to TRBD1 (6 bases). V was pared by 5 bases and J by 4 bases, with 11 bases between. Germline assignment: CDR1 SGHAT and CDR2 FQNNGV. CDR3 length: 13 residues. CDR3 DNA sequence: TGTGCCAGCAGCCCCAGGGGTAGCTATGGCTACACCTTC. This translates into CASSPRGSYGYTF.

In nucleotides, the CDR3 is TGTGCCAGCAGATTCGGGGCTAACTATGGCTACACCTTC. Amino acid sequence: CASRFGANYGYTF. The gene calls are TRBV12-3 or TRBV12-4 and TRBJ1-2, with D hard to call. The CDR3 has 13 residues. The germline V and J ends were trimmed by 6 bases and 0 bases, with 8 bases remaining between them.

The CDR3 loop is CASQRTGSEKLFF. In DNA, the CDR3 is TGTGCCAGCCAAAGGACAGGGAGTGAAAAACTGTTTTTT. V gene TRBV2 combines with J gene TRBJ1-4; 8 bases agree with TRBD1. This CDR3 comprises 13 residues. V was clipped by 8 bases and J by 7 bases; unmatched bases: 6. In germline, CDR1 is SNHLY, CDR2 FYNNEI.

The V and J genes are TRBV6-5 and TRBJ2-7; 7 bases are a match to TRBD2. Germline loops: CDR1 MNHEY, CDR2 SVGAGI. CDR3 length: 15 residues. The V segment lost 6 bases and the J segment 7 bases; nucleotides outside the gene matches: 15. The CDR3 protein is CASRVNGRASGEQYF. CDR3 DNA: TGTGCCAGCAGGGTAAATGGGAGGGCCTCGGGAGAGCAGTACTTC.

This clone was found a few times. The chain has TRBV5-4 and TRBJ2-1, with a tentative D call TRBD2 (6 bases). This CDR3 region has 14 residues. The V end lost 5 bases, the J end lost 0 bases, and 9 bases lay between the germline ends. Per germline, CDR1 SGHNT and CDR2 YYREEE (reference sequence). CDR3 amino acids: CASSRESSYNEQFF. The CDR3 nucleotides read TGTGCCAGCAGTCGGGAGAGCTCCTACAATGAGCAGTTCTTC.

This chain uses TRBV7-9 with TRBJ2-5; weak D call: TRBD1 (6 bases). CDR3 length: 16 amino acids. Germline loops: CDR1 SEHNR, CDR2 FQNEAQ (reference sequence). V was trimmed by 1 base and J by 2 bases, leaving 14 bases between them. DNA for the CDR3: TGTGCCAGCAGCTTAGACCCCGGGACACTACAAGAGACCCAGTACTTC. Translating gives CASSLDPGTLQETQYF.

CDR3 coding DNA: TGTGCCAGCAGCTTGGCCGAGGATTACAATGAGCAGTTCTTC. As protein: CASSLAEDYNEQFF. The chain combines TRBV5-4 with TRBJ2-1; D gene uncertain. The germline V and J ends were trimmed by 0 bases and 4 bases, with 8 bases remaining between them. Germline assignment: CDR1 SGHNT and CDR2 YYREEE (reference sequence). The CDR3 covers 14 residues.

The chain's CDR3 is CASSLGSGGSANEKLFF. DNA of the CDR3: TGCGCCAGCAGCTTAGGGTCAGGGGGCAGCGCTAATGAAAAACTGTTTTTT. The V call is TRBV5-1, the J call TRBJ1-4; TRBD1 aligns across 8 bases. CDR1 SGHRS and CDR2 YFSETQ come from the germline V gene. This CDR3 comprises 17 residues. After removal of 2 bases from V and 3 bases from J, the junction contained 9 bases not matched to a gene. The full variable domain, its missing parts supplied by reference TRBV5-1 and TRBJ1-4, is KAGVTQTPRYLIKTRGQQVTLSCSPISGHRSVSWYQQTPGQGLQFLFEYFSETQRNKGNFPGRFSGRQFSNSRSEMNVSTLELGDSALYLCASSLGSGGSANEKLFFGSGTQLSVL.

V usage is TRBV11-3 and J usage is TRBJ2-1; 9 bases align to TRBD2. The CDR3 sequence is 15 residues long. Trimming at V came to 5 bases and at J to 8 bases, leaving 10 bases not matched to a gene. From germline, CDR1 is SGHNT and CDR2 YENEEA. The CDR3 loop reads CASSPRAGGNDEQFF. The CDR3 DNA reads TGTGCCAGCAGCCCCCGGGCGGGAGGGAACGATGAGCAGTTCTTC.

This clone has at least ten counts. The chain recombines TRBV4-2 with TRBJ2-5, with D maybe TRBD1 (6 bases). The CDR3 spans 14 residues. Germline loops: CDR1 LGHNA, CDR2 YNFKEQ. Between the trimmed V and J ends, which lost 0 bases and 7 bases, there was a span of 12 bases. The CDR3 sequence is CASSQDNRDATQYF. For the CDR3, the DNA is TGTGCCAGCAGCCAAGATAACAGGGATGCGACCCAGTACTTC.

The J gene is TRBJ2-7, the V gene TRBV29-1, with D possibly being TRBD1 (5 bases). The V end was cut by 2 bases, the J end by 5 bases, with 16 bases between. The CDR3 covers 14 residues. Germline CDR1 SQVTM, CDR2 ANQGSEA. As DNA, the CDR3 is TGCAGCGTTGAAAATTTTGGGGCATTCCACGAGCAGTACTTC. This sequence encodes CSVENFGAFHEQYF.

The V gene is TRBV6-4, the J gene TRBJ1-5; weak D call: TRBD1 (6 bases). V was clipped by 5 bases and J by 2 bases, with 7 bases between them. Germline lookup yields CDR1 MRHNA and CDR2 SNTAGT. The CDR3 is made up of 13 amino acids. In nucleotides, the CDR3 is TGTGCCAGCAGTAGGACAGGCAATCAGCCCCAGCATTTT. It specifies CASSRTGNQPQHF.

The gene calls are TRBV5-1 and TRBJ1-6, with TRBD1 identical over 8 bases. The CDR3 sequence is 15 residues long. Germline CDR1 reads SGHRS; CDR2 reads YFSETQ. The V and J ends lost 4 bases and 6 bases, in that order; junction bases with no gene match: 6. The chain's CDR3 is CASSPDRVANSPLHF. The CDR3 coding sequence is TGCGCCAGCAGCCCGGACAGGGTCGCTAATTCACCCCTCCACTTT.

The rearrangement joins TRBV4-1 to TRBJ2-1; a possible D gene is TRBD2 (6 bases). Germline assignment: CDR1 MGHRA and CDR2 YSYEKL. Trimming removed 0 bases from V and 1 base from J, with 13 bases in between. The CDR3 sequence is 17 residues long. Written as DNA, the CDR3 is TGCGCCAGCAGCCAAGATGACGGGAGCGGGTCCTACAATGAGCAGTTCTTC. It codes for CASSQDDGSGSYNEQFF.

V usage is TRBV18 and J usage is TRBJ2-5; 10 positions match TRBD2. The CDR3 length is 17 residues. Germline V gives CDR1 KGHSH, CDR2 LQKENI. The V gene end was trimmed by 1 base and the J gene end by 5 bases; junction bases not matched to a gene: 10. The CDR3 spells CASSPRALAGVEETQYF. CDR3 coding DNA: TGTGCCAGCTCACCACGAGCCCTAGCGGGAGTAGAGGAGACCCAGTACTTC.

The table lists this clone with a count of one. The chain employs TRBV6-5 and TRBJ1-4; no reliable D call. CDR1 and CDR2 (germline): MNHEY, SVGAGI. The CDR3 spans 14 residues. The V end was cut by 4 bases, the J end by 2 bases, with 8 bases between. CDR3 protein: CASSLGGTNEKLFF. In DNA, the CDR3 is TGTGCCAGCAGTTTGGGAGGGACTAATGAAAAACTGTTTTTT.

The V and J genes are TRBV7-2 and TRBJ2-3; TRBD2 aligns across 8 bases. V shed 5 bases, J shed 3 bases, and the junction held 7 bases outside the gene matches. The germline gives CDR1 SGHTA, CDR2 FQGNSA. The CDR3 extends over 15 amino acids. Here the CDR3 reads CASSLREGMTDTQYF. CDR3 bases: TGTGCCAGCAGCCTACGGGAGGGGATGACAGATACGCAGTATTTT.